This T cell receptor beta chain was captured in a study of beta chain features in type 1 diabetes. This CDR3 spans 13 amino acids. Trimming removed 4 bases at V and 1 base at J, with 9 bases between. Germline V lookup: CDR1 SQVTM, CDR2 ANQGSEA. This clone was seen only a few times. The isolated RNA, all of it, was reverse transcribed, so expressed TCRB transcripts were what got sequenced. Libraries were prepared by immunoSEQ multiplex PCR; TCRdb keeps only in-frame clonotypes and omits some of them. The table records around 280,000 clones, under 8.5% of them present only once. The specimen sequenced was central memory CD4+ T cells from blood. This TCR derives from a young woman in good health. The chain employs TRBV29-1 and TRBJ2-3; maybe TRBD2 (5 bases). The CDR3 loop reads CSVGGFRTDTQYF. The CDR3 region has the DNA TGCAGCGTTGGCGGGTTTCGCACAGATACGCAGTATTTT.